One sample yielded the 15 T cell receptor beta chains listed below, sequenced in a study of blood T cells in healthy people across ages. The second PCR ran roughly 6 to 11 cycles with a sample-barcoded 5' primer and J-beta primers. TCRdb analysed the 5' RACE reads with MiXCR anew, one entry per CDR3 protein. Of 650,000 to 950,000 distinct CDR3 sequences in the sample, around 43% were seen once. The sequencing sample was made of blood. These receptors were obtained from a man aged 60-69 years in good health.

This clonotype was observed a handful of times. This chain's CDR3 is CASSVAGSLEQYF. The CDR3 DNA is TGTGCCAGCAGCGTAGCCGGAAGTCTCGAGCAGTACTTC. The chain carries TRBV9 and TRBJ2-7; the D is unclear. V was cut by 0 bases and J by 6 bases, with 10 bases left in between. The germline CDR1 and CDR2 sequences are SGDLS and YYNGEE. The CDR3 totals 13 residues.

The genes are TRBV7-2 and TRBJ1-6, with TRBD1 identical over 12 bases. V was pared by 5 bases and J by 11 bases, with 7 bases of the junction left unmatched. Germline CDR1 and CDR2: SGHTA and FQGNSA. The CDR3 runs to 15 residues. The CDR3 loop is CASSPGTGGVAPLHF. The CDR3 DNA reads TGTGCCAGCAGCCCTGGGACAGGGGGCGTCGCACCCCTCCACTTT.

V usage is TRBV20-1 and J usage is TRBJ1-1; perhaps TRBD1 as D (6 bases). Trimming took 3 bases from V and 8 from J, leaving 13 bases between them. The germline V gene encodes CDR1 DFQATT and CDR2 SNEGSKA (reference sequence). The length of the CDR3 is 12 residues. In DNA form, the CDR3 reads TGCAGTGCTAGTGGTGGGGGCGACGAAGCTTTCTTT. Amino acid sequence: CSASGGGDEAFF.

The J gene is TRBJ2-5, the V gene TRBV12-3 or TRBV12-4; maybe TRBD1 (6 bases). V was pared by 5 bases and J by 11 bases, with 18 bases between. This CDR3 has 13 amino acids. The CDR3 protein is CASSPDRHNEQYF. Written as DNA, the CDR3 is TGTGCCAGCAGTCCCGACAGGCACAATGAGCAGTACTTC.

V usage is TRBV28 and J usage is TRBJ2-5; 7 nucleotides match TRBD1. The CDR3 has 15 residues. V gave up 4 bases and J gave up 2 bases; unmatched junction bases: 7. CDR1 is MDHEN and CDR2 is SYDVKM in the germline V gene. DNA of the CDR3: TGTGCCAGCAGTTCAACGGGACAGCAACAAGAGACCCAGTACTTC. It codes for CASSSTGQQQETQYF.

The rearrangement links TRBV5-1 to TRBJ1-6; possibly TRBD1 for D (5 bases). The CDR3 totals 13 residues. The V and J ends lost 2 bases and 10 bases respectively, with 10 bases between them. Looked up from germline, CDR1 is SGHRS and CDR2 is YFSETQ. This CDR3 is CASSLSRESPLHF. The CDR3 bases are TGCGCCAGCAGCTTAAGCAGGGAATCACCCCTCCACTTT.

The V and J genes are TRBV12-3 or TRBV12-4 and TRBJ2-7; 8 bases are a match to TRBD1. TRBJ2-4 explains the end of the DNA better; the J call may be wrong. This CDR3 contains 12 residues. CDR3 sequence (DNA): TGTGCCAGCGAAGGACAGGGAAACATTCAGTACTTC. Protein product: CASEGQGNIQYF.

This clonotype was found a few times. CDR3 loop: CASSVGGQQEQYF. In DNA, the CDR3 is TGTGCCAGCAGCGTAGGGGGACAGCAGGAGCAGTACTTC. V gene TRBV9 combines with J gene TRBJ2-7; 7 bases align to TRBD1. Germline loops: CDR1 SGDLS, CDR2 YYNGEE. The CDR3 extends over 13 amino acids. V gave up 0 bases and J gave up 7 bases; unmatched junction bases: 4. Looking up the rest from reference TRBV9 and TRBJ2-7 gives the full variable domain: DSGVTQTPKHLITATGQRVTLRCSPRSGDLSVYWYQQSLDQGLQFLIQYYNGEERAKGNILERFSAQQFPDLHSELNLSSLELGDSALYFCASSVGGQQEQYFGPGTRLTVT.

The J gene is TRBJ2-3, the V gene TRBV20-1, with 7 nucleotides matching TRBD2. V trimming: 1 base; J trimming: 5 bases; junction bases outside the gene matches: 3. This CDR3 has 13 amino acids. Germline lookup yields CDR1 DFQATT and CDR2 SNEGSKA (reference sequence). CDR3 region: CSARGGGLDTQYF. The CDR3 coding sequence is TGCAGTGCTAGAGGCGGGGGATTAGATACGCAGTATTTT.

This clonotype is a singleton in its sample. The chain carries TRBV5-5 and TRBJ2-5, with D uncertain. The end of the DNA aligns better with TRBJ2-1, so the J call may be wrong. This CDR3 contains 12 residues. Looked up from germline, CDR1 is SGHKS and CDR2 is YYEKEE (reference sequence). The CDR3 spells CASSSDQETQFF. The CDR3 DNA reads as TGTGCCAGCAGCAGCGACCAAGAGACCCAGTTCTTC.

V gene TRBV12-3 or TRBV12-4 combines with J gene TRBJ2-7; unclear D gene. The CDR3 runs 16 residues. The germline V and J ends were trimmed by 3 bases and 2 bases, with 17 bases remaining between them. CDR3 in DNA: TGTGCCAGCAGTTTTGATAGAACCACAACCCCCTACGAGCAGTACTTC. The encoded protein is CASSFDRTTTPYEQYF.

The gene calls are TRBV28 and TRBJ1-1, with D maybe TRBD1 (5 bases). The V and J ends lost 3 bases and 4 bases respectively, with 9 bases between them. The CDR3 is made up of 13 amino acids. Germline-derived CDR1 and CDR2 are MDHEN and SYDVKM. CDR3 nucleotide sequence: TGTGCCAGCAGTTTCTCCGGGACCACTGAAGCTTTCTTT. Its translation is CASSFSGTTEAFF.

The chain recombines TRBV7-9 with TRBJ1-2; D may be TRBD1 (6 bases). CDR1 SEHNR and CDR2 FQNEAQ come from the germline V gene (reference sequence). Trimming pared 1 base from V and 7 bases from J, leaving 19 bases between. The CDR3 sequence is 16 residues long. The DNA of the CDR3 is TGTGCCAGCAGCTTAGTCCCAACAGGGCCCCTGGGTGGCTACACCTTC. Protein sequence: CASSLVPTGPLGGYTF. The whole variable domain, remainder taken from reference TRBV7-9 and TRBJ1-2, is DTGVSQNPRHKITKRGQNVTFRCDPISEHNRLYWYRQTLGQGPEFLTYFQNEAQLEKSRLLSDRFSAERPKGSFSTLEIQRTEQGDSAMYLCASSLVPTGPLGGYTFGSGTRLTVV.

This clonotype was found a few times. The chain employs TRBV20-1 and TRBJ1-5; D perhaps matches TRBD1 (5 bases). The germline CDR1 and CDR2 sequences are DFQATT and SNEGSKA (reference sequence). This CDR3 is built from 14 residues. V gave up 0 bases and J gave up 2 bases, with 8 bases separating them. The CDR3 spells CSARDKGGNQPQHF. CDR3 nucleotide sequence: TGCAGTGCTAGAGATAAAGGGGGCAATCAGCCCCAGCATTTT.

This chain links TRBV7-6 with TRBJ2-1; D gene ambiguous. Trimming stripped 5 bases from V and 4 bases from J, with 18 bases between. Germline loops: CDR1 SGHVS, CDR2 FNYEAQ. The CDR3 has 16 amino acids. The CDR3 protein is CASSLSDVVGYNEQFF. CDR3 bases: TGTGCCAGCAGCCTATCCGATGTGGTGGGGTACAATGAGCAGTTCTTC.